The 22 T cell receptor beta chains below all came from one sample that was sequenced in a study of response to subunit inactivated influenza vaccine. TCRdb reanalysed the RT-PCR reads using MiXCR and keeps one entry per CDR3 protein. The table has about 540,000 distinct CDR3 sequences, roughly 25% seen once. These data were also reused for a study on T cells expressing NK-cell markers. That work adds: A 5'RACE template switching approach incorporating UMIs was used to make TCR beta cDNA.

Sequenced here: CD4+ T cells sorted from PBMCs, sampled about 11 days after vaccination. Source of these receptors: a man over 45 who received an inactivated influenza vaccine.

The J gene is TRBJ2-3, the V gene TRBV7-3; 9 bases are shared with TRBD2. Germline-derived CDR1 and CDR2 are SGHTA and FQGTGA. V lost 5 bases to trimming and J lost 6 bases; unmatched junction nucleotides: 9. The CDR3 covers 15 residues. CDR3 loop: CASSPAGTSKDTQYF. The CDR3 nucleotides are TGTGCCAGCAGCCCCGCCGGGACTAGCAAGGATACGCAGTATTTT. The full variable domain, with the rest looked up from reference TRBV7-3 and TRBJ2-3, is GAGVSQTPSNKVTEKGKYVELRCDPISGHTALYWYRQSLGQGPEFLIYFQGTGAADDSGLPNDRFFAVRPEGSVSTLKIQRTERGDSAVYLCASSPAGTSKDTQYFGPGTRLTVL.

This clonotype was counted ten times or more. The CDR3 spells CASSLAIGVNYEQYF. CDR3 bases: TGCGCCAGCAGCTTGGCCATCGGGGTTAACTACGAGCAGTACTTC. This chain connects TRBV5-1 to TRBJ2-7; maybe TRBD2 (5 bases). The CDR3 loop spans 15 amino acids. Germline-derived CDR1 and CDR2 are SGHRS and YFSETQ. Trimming stripped 0 bases from V and 3 bases from J, with 13 bases between.

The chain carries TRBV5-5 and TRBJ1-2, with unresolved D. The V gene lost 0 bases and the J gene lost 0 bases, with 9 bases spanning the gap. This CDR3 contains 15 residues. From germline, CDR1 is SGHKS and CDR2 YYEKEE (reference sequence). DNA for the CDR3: TGTGCCAGCAGCTTGGTTCCGGCCCCTAACTATGGCTACACCTTC. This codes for CASSLVPAPNYGYTF.

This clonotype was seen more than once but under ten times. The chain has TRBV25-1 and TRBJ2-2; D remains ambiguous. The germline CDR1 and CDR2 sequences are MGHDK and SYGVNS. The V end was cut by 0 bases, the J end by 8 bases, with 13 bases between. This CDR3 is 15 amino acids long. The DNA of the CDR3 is TGTGCCAGCAGTGAATATCCCTTAGGTCCGGGGGAGCTGTTTTTT. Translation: CASSEYPLGPGELFF.

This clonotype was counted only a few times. The CDR3: CASSLEGSPLHF. DNA for the CDR3: TGTGCCAGCAGCTTAGAGGGGTCACCCCTCCACTTT. The rearrangement links TRBV7-9 to TRBJ1-6, with a tentative D call TRBD1 (5 bases). The CDR3 is 12 amino acids. Germline lookup yields CDR1 SEHNR and CDR2 FQNEAQ (reference sequence). V was cut by 1 base and J by 10 bases, with 5 bases left in between.

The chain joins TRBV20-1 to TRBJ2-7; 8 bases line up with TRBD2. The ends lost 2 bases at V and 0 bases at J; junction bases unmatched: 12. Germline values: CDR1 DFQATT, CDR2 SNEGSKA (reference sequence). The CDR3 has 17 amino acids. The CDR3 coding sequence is TGCAGTGCTAGAATCCCAGGGACTAGTTTCGACTCCTACGAGCAGTACTTC. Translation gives CSARIPGTSFDSYEQYF.

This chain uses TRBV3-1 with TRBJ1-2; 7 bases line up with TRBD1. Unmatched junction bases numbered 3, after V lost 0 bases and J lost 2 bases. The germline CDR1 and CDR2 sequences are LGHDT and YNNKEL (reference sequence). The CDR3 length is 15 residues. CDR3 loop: CASSQDLGQNYGYTF. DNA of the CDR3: TGTGCCAGCAGCCAAGACCTGGGACAGAACTATGGCTACACCTTC. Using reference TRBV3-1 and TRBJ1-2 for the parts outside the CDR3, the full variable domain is DTAVSQTPKYLVTQMGNDKSIKCEQNLGHDTMYWYKQDSKKFLKIMFSYNNKELIINETVPNRFSPKSPDKAHLNLHINSLELGDSAVYFCASSQDLGQNYGYTFGSGTRLTVV.

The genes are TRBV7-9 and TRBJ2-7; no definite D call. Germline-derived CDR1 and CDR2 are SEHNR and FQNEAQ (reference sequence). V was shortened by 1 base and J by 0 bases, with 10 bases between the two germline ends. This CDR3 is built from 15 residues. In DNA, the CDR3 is TGTGCCAGCAGCTTAGGCTCAGGATTCTCCTACGAGCAGTACTTC. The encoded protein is CASSLGSGFSYEQYF.

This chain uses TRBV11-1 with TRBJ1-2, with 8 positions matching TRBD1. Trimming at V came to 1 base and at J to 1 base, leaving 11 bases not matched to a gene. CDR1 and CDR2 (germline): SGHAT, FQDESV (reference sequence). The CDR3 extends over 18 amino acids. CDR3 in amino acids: CASSLGYGQGGLNYGYTF. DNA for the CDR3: TGTGCCAGCAGCTTAGGGTACGGACAGGGAGGACTTAACTATGGCTACACCTTC.

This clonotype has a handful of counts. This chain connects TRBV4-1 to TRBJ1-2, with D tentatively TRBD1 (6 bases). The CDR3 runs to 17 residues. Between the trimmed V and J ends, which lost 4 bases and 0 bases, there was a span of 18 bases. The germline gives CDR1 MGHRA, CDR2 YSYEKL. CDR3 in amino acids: CASSRLGAPGANYGYTF. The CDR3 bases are TGCGCCAGCAGCCGACTGGGGGCCCCCGGAGCTAACTATGGCTACACCTTC.

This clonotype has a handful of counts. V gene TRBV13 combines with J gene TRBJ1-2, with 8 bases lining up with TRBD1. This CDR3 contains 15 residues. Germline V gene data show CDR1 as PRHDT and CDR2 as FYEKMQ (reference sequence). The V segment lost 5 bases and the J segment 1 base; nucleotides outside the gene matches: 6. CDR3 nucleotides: TGTGCCAGCAGCCACGGGACAGGCTATAACTATGGCTACACCTTC. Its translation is CASSHGTGYNYGYTF.

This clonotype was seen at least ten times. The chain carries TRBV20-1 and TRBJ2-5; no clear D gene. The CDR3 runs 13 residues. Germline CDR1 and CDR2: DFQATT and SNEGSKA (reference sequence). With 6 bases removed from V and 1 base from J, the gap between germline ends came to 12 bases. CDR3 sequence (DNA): TGCAGTGCGCTCTCCTGGGGCCAAGAGACCCAGTACTTC. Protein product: CSALSWGQETQYF.

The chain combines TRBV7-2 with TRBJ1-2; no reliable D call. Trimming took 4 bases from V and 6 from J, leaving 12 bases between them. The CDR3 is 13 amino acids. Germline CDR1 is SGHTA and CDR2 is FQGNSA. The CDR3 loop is CASSYGPANGYTF. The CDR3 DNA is TGTGCCAGCAGCTACGGCCCGGCGAATGGCTACACCTTC. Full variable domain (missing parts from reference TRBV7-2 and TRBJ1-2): GAGVSQSPSNKVTEKGKDVELRCDPISGHTALYWYRQSLGQGLEFLIYFQGNSAPDKSGLPSDRFSAERTGGSVSTLTIQRTQQEDSAVYLCASSYGPANGYTFGSGTRLTVV.

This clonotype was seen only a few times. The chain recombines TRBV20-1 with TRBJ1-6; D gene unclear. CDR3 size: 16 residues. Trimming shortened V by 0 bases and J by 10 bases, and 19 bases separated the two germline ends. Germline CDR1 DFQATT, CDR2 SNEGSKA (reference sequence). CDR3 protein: CSARDRGGSRLSPLHF. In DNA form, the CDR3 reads TGCAGTGCTAGAGATAGAGGAGGGTCGCGTCTGTCACCCCTCCACTTT.

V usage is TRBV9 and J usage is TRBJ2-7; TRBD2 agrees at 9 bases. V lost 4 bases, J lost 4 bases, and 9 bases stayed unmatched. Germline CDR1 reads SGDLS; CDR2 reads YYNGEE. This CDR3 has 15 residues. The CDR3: CASSPVAGGPYEQYF. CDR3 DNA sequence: TGTGCCAGCAGCCCGGTTGCGGGAGGGCCATACGAGCAGTACTTC.

The CDR3, as DNA: TGTGCCAGCAGCCCGGGGACAAAGGCAGAGTTCTTC. It specifies CASSPGTKAEFF. This chain connects TRBV11-2 to TRBJ2-1; a weak D match, TRBD1 (6 bases). The V gene's germline CDR1 is SGHAT and CDR2 FQNNGV. CDR3 length: 12 amino acids. V was trimmed by 5 bases and J by 14 bases, leaving 16 bases between them.

CDR3 region: CASSLASIRGLQETQYF. Written as DNA, the CDR3 is TGTGCCAGCAGCTTAGCTTCAATTCGGGGTTTACAAGAGACCCAGTACTTC. This chain connects TRBV7-9 to TRBJ2-5, with a possible D match to TRBD2 (5 bases). In germline, CDR1 is SEHNR, CDR2 FQNEAQ (reference sequence). V shed 0 bases and J shed 2 bases, with 16 bases lying between them. The CDR3 is made up of 17 amino acids.

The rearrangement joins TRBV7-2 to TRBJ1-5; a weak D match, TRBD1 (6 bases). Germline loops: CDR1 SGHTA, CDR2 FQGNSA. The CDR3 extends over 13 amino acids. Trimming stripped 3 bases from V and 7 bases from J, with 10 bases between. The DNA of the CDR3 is TGTGCCAGCAGCTTGGAGAGGGGGCAGCCCCAGCATTTT. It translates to CASSLERGQPQHF.

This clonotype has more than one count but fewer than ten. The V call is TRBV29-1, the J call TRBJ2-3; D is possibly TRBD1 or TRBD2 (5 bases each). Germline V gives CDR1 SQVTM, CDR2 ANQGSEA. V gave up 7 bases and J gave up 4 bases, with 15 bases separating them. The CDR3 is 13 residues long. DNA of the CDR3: TGCAGCGCGGAGTACAGGCGGGCAGATACGCAGTATTTT. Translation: CSAEYRRADTQYF.

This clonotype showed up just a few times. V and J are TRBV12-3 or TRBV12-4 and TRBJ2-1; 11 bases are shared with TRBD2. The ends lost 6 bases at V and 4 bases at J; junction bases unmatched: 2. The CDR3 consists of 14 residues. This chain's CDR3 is CASRGLADYNEQFF. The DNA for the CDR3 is TGTGCCAGCAGGGGACTAGCGGATTACAATGAGCAGTTCTTC.

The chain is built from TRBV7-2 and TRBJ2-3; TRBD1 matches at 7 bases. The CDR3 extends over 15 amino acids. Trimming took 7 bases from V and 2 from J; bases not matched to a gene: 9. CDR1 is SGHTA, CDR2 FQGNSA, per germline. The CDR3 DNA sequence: TGTGCCAGCAACCAGGGGGACAGATTCACAGATACGCAGTATTTT. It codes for CASNQGDRFTDTQYF.

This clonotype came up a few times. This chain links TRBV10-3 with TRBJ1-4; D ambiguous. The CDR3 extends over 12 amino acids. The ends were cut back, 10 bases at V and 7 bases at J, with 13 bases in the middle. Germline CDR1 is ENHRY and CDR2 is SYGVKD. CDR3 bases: TGTGCCACCTCTAACGTTGGTGAAAAACTGTTTTTT. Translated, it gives CATSNVGEKLFF.